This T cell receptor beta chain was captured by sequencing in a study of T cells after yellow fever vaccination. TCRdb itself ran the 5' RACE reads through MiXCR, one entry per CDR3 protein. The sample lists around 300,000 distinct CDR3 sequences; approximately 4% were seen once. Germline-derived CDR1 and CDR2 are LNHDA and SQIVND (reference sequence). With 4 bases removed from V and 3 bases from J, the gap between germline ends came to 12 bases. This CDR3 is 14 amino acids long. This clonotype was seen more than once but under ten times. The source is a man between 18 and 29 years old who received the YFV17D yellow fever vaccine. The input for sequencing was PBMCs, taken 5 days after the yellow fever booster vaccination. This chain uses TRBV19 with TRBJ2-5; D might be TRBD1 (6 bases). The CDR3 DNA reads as TGTGCCAGTAGTACTTGGACAGAAGAAGAGACCCAGTACTTC. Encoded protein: CASSTWTEEETQYF.